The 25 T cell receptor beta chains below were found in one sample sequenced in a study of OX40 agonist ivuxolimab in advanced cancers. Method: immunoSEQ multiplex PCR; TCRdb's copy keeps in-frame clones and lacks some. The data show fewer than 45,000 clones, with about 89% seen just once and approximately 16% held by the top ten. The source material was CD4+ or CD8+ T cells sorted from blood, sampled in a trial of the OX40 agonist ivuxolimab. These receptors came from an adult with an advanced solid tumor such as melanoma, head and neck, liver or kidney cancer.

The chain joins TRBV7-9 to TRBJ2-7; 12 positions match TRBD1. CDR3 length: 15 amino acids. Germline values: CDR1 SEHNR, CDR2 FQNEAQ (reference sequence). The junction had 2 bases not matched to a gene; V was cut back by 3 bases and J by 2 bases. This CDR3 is CASSFRDRGPYEQYF. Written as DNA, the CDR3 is TGTGCCAGCAGCTTCCGGGACAGGGGGCCCTACGAGCAGTACTTC.

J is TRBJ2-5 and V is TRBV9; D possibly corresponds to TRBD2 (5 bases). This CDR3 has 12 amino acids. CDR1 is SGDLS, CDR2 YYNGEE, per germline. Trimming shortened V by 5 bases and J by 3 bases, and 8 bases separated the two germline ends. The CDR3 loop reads CASRKREETQYF. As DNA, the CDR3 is TGTGCCAGCAGGAAGAGGGAAGAGACCCAGTACTTC.

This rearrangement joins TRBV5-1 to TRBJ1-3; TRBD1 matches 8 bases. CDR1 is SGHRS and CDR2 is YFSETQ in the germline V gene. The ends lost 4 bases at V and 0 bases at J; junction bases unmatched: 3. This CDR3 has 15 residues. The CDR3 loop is CASSGGTGSGNTIYF. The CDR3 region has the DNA TGCGCCAGCAGCGGAGGGACAGGCTCTGGAAACACCATATATTTT.

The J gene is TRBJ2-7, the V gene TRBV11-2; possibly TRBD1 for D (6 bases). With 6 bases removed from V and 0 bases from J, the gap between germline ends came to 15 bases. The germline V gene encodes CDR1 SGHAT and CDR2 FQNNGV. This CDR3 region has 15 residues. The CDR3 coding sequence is TGTGCCAGCAGGCATCTTACAGGGTCCTCCTACGAGCAGTACTTC. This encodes CASRHLTGSSYEQYF.

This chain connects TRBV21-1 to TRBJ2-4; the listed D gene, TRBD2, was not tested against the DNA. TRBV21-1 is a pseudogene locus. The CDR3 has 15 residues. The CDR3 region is CASSKSSPPLARQYF. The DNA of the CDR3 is TGTGCCAGCAGCAAAAGTTCGCCCCCTCTAGCGCGGCAGTACTTC.

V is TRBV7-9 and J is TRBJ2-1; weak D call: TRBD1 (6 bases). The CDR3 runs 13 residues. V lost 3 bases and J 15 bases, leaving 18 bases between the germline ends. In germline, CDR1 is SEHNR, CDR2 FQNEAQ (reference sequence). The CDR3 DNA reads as TGTGCCAGCAGCTTTGACAGGTCCACAGGGCGGTTCTTC. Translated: CASSFDRSTGRFF.

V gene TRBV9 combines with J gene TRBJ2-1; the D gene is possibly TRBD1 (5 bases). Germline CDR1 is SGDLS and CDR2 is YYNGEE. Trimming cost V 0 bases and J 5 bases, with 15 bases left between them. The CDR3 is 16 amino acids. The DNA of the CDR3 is TGTGCCAGCAGCGTAGCCAGGGATGGATCGGACAATGAGCAGTTCTTC. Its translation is CASSVARDGSDNEQFF.

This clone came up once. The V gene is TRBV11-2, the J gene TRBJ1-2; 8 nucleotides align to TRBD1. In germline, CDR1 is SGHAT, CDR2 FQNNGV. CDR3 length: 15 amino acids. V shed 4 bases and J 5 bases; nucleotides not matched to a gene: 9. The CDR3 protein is CASSSPDRAWYGYTF. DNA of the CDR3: TGTGCCAGCAGCTCCCCGGACAGGGCATGGTATGGCTACACCTTC.

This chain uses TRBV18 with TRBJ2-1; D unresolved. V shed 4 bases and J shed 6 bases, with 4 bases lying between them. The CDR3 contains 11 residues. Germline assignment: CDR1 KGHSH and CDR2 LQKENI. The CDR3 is CASSHGNEQFF. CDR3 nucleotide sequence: TGTGCCAGCTCACATGGCAATGAGCAGTTCTTC.

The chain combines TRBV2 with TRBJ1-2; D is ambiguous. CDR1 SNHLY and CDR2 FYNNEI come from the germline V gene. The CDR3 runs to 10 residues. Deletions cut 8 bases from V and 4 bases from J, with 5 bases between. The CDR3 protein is CASVSYGYTF. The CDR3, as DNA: TGTGCCAGCGTTTCCTATGGCTACACCTTC.

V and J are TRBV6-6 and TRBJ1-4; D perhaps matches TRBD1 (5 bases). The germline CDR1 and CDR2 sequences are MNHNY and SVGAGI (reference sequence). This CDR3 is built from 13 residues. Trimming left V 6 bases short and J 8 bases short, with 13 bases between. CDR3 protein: CASSLMGEEKLFF. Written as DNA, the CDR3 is TGTGCCAGCAGCCTAATGGGGGAGGAAAAACTGTTTTTT.

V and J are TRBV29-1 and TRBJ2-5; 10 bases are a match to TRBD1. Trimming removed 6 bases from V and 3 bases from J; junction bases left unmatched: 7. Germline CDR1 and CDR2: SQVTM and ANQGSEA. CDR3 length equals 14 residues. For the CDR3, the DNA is TGCAGCGTGGCGCGGACAGGGGGAAAAGAGACCCAGTACTTC. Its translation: CSVARTGGKETQYF.

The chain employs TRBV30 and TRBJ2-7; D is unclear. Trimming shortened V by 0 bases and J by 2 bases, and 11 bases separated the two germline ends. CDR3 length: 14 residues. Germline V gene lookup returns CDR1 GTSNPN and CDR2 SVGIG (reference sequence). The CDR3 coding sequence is TGTGCCTGGAGTGTTTGGAACGGGCCCTACGAGCAGTACTTC. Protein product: CAWSVWNGPYEQYF.

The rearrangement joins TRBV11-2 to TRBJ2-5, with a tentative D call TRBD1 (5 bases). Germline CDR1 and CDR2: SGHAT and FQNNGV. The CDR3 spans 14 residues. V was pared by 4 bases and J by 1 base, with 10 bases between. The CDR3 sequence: CASSSGLFQETQYF. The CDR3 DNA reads TGTGCCAGCAGCTCAGGGCTTTTCCAAGAGACCCAGTACTTC. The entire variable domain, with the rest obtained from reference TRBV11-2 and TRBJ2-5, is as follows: EAGVAQSPRYKIIEKRQSVAFWCNPISGHATLYWYQQILGQGPKLLIQFQNNGVVDDSQLPKDRFSAERLKGVDSTLKIQPAKLEDSAVYLCASSSGLFQETQYFGPGTRLLVL.

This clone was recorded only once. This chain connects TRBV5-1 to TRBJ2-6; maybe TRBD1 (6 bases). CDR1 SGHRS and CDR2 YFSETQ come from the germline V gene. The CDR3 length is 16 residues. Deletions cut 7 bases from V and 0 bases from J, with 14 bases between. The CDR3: CASHRDKDSGANVLTF. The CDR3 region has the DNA TGCGCCAGCCACCGGGACAAGGACTCTGGGGCCAACGTCCTGACTTTC.

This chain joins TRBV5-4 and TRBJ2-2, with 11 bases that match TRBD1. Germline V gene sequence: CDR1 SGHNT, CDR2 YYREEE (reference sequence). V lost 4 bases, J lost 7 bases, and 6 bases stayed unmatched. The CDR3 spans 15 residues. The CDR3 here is CASSPGTGGVGELFF. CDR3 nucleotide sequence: TGTGCCAGCAGCCCAGGGACAGGGGGGGTCGGGGAGCTGTTTTTT.

The CDR3 DNA is TGTGCCTGGAGTGGGAAGCGGGGGACAGATACGCAGTATTTT. Encoded protein: CAWSGKRGTDTQYF. V is TRBV30 and J is TRBJ2-3, with 8 bases fitting TRBD2. There are 14 residues in the CDR3. Looked up from germline, CDR1 is GTSNPN and CDR2 is SVGIG (reference sequence). Trimming took 1 base from V and 3 from J; bases not matched to a gene: 3.

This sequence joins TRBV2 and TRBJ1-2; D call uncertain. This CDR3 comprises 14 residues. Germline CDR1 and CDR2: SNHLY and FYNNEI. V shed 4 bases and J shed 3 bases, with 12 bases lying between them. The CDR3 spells CASSAGFNYYGYTF. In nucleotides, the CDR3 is TGTGCCAGCAGTGCCGGATTTAACTACTATGGCTACACCTTC.

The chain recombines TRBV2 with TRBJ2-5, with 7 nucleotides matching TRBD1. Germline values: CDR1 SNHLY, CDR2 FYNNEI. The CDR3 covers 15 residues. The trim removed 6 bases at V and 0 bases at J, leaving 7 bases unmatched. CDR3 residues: CASSLIQGNQETQYF. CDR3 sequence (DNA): TGTGCCAGCAGCCTAATACAGGGGAACCAAGAGACCCAGTACTTC.

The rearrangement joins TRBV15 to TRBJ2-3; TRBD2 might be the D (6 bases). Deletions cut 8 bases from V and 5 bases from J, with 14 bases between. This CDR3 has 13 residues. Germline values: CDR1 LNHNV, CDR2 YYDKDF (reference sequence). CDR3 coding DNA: TGTGCCACCTCCGGGACTGGTGAAGATACGCAGTATTTT. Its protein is CATSGTGEDTQYF.

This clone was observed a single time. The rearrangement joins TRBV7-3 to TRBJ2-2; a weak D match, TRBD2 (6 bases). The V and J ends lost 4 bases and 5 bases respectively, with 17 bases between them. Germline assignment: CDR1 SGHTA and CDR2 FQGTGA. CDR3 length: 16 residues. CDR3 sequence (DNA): TGTGCCAGCAGCTCACGCGGGACGGTGGCGACCGGGGAGCTGTTTTTT. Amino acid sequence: CASSSRGTVATGELFF.

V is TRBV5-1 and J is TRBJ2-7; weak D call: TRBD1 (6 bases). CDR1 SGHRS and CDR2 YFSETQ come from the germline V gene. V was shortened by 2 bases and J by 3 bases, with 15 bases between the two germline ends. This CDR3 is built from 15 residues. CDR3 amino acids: CASSFSVQGNYEQYF. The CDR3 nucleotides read TGCGCCAGCAGCTTCAGCGTACAGGGAAACTACGAGCAGTACTTC.

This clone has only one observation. CDR3 nucleotide sequence: TGCAGCGTTGCGGGACAGGGGGCAACTAACTATGGCTACACCTTC. Amino acids: CSVAGQGATNYGYTF. The rearrangement uses TRBV29-1 and TRBJ1-2, with 12 bases lining up with TRBD1. This CDR3 has 15 amino acids. Trimming cost V 4 bases and J 0 bases; bases outside gene matches: 3. Germline assignment: CDR1 SQVTM and CDR2 ANQGSEA.

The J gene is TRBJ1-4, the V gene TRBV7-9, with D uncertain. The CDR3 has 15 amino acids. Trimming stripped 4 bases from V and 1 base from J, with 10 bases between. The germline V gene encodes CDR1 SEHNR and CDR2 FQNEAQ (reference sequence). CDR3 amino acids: CASSSQQITNEKLFF. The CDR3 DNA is TGTGCCAGCAGCTCACAGCAAATAACTAATGAAAAACTGTTTTTT.

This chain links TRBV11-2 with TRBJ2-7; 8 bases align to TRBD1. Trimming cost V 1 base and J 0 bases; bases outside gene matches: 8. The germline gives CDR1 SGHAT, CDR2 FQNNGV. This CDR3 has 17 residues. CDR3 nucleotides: TGTGCCAGCAGCTTAGGAGACAGGGGCTGGAGCTCCTACGAGCAGTACTTC. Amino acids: CASSLGDRGWSSYEQYF. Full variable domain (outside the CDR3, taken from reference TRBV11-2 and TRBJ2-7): EAGVAQSPRYKIIEKRQSVAFWCNPISGHATLYWYQQILGQGPKLLIQFQNNGVVDDSQLPKDRFSAERLKGVDSTLKIQPAKLEDSAVYLCASSLGDRGWSSYEQYFGPGTRLTVT.